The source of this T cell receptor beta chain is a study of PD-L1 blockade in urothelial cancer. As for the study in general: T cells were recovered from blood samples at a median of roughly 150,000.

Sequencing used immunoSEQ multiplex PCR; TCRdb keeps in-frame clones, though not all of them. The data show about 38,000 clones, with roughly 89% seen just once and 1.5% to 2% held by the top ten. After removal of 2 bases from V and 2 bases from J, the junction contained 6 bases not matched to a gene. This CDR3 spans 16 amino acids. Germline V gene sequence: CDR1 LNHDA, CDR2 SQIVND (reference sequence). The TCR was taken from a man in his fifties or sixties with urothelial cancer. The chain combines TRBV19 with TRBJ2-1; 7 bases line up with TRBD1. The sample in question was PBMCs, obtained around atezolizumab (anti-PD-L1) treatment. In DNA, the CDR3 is TGTGCCAGTAGTATATTACAGGGGATGGCCTACAATGAGCAGTTCTTC. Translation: CASSILQGMAYNEQFF.